The rows below give T cell receptor beta chains drawn from one sample of a study of patients and donors after allogeneic stem cell transplantation. TCRdb used MiXCR to reprocess the RT-PCR reads, holding one entry per CDR3 protein. The sample holds 15,000 to 25,000 distinct CDR3 sequences; 4.5% to 6% are singletons and the top ten take about 40%. Sequencing used blood, either unsorted or a sorted T cell fraction (not recorded which). These receptors all come from a human donor who was either an allogeneic HSCT recipient or a stem cell or donor lymphocyte infusion donor (not recorded which). It is not recorded whose cells these are; they may come from a transplant donor. Both conserved end residues are part of each CDR3. The order of the fields is CDR3 protein, CDR3 DNA, J gene, D gene, V gene, CDR3 length, clone size. A D gene is named only where the DNA matches it firmly. Clone size appears in some rows only: once, few, many, or a class for an expanded clone.

CDR3 protein: CASSYWAFGTGGATEAFF
CDR3 DNA: TGTGCCAGCAGTTACTGGGCTTTCGGGACAGGGGGCGCCACTGAAGCTTTCTTT
J gene: TRBJ1-1
D gene: TRBD1
V gene: TRBV6-5
CDR3 length: 18
clone size: few

CDR3 protein: CRPGGTSGGEGYF
CDR3 DNA: TGCAGGCCGGGGGGGACTAGCGGGGGAGAGGGGTATTTT
J gene: TRBJ2-3
D gene: TRBD2
V gene: TRBV20-1
CDR3 length: 13
clone size: few

CDR3 protein: CASSFRQGVYNEQFF
CDR3 DNA: TGTGCCAGCAGCTTTCGACAGGGTGTCTACAATGAGCAGTTCTTC
J gene: TRBJ2-1
D gene: TRBD1
V gene: TRBV5-4
CDR3 length: 15
clone size: many

CDR3 protein: CAIRGGGGRDEQFF
CDR3 DNA: TGTGCCATCCGCGGAGGAGGAGGACGAGATGAGCAGTTCTTC
J gene: TRBJ2-1
D gene: -
V gene: TRBV10-3
CDR3 length: 14
clone size: many

CDR3 protein: CASSSNGYEQFF
CDR3 DNA: TGTGCCAGCAGCTCTAACGGGTATGAGCAGTTCTTC
J gene: TRBJ2-1
D gene: -
V gene: TRBV7-6
CDR3 length: 12
clone size: many

CDR3 protein: CASSLAGGEWDEKLFF
CDR3 DNA: TGCGCCAGCAGCTTGGCTGGGGGCGAGTGGGATGAAAAACTGTTTTTT
J gene: TRBJ1-4
D gene: -
V gene: TRBV5-1
CDR3 length: 16
clone size: many

CDR3 protein: CASSQAGTSREQYF
CDR3 DNA: TGTGCCAGCAGCCAAGCCGGGACATCCCGCGAGCAGTACTTC
J gene: TRBJ2-7
D gene: -
V gene: TRBV2
CDR3 length: 14
clone size: many

CDR3 protein: CASDPLTGGFVAAFF
CDR3 DNA: TGTGCCAGCGATCCCCTGACAGGGGGATTTGTAGCAGCTTTCTTT
J gene: TRBJ1-1
D gene: -
V gene: TRBV21-1
CDR3 length: 15
clone size: few

CDR3 protein: CASSYGTYQETQYF
CDR3 DNA: TGTGCCAGCAGTTACGGGACATACCAAGAGACCCAGTACTTC
J gene: TRBJ2-5
D gene: -
V gene: TRBV6-5
CDR3 length: 14
clone size: many

CDR3 protein: CASSPDRRLRNYGYTF
CDR3 DNA: TGTGCCAGCAGCCCGGACAGACGATTAAGGAACTATGGCTACACCTTC
J gene: TRBJ1-2
D gene: -
V gene: TRBV11-1
CDR3 length: 16
clone size: few

CDR3 protein: CASSFKAFTGELFF
CDR3 DNA: TGTGCCAGCAGCTTCAAAGCGTTCACCGGGGAGCTGTTTTTT
J gene: TRBJ2-2
D gene: -
V gene: TRBV7-9
CDR3 length: 14
clone size: many

CDR3 protein: CASREDPTGELFF
CDR3 DNA: TGTGCCAGCAGGGAGGACCCCACCGGGGAGCTGTTTTTT
J gene: TRBJ2-2
D gene: -
V gene: TRBV21-1
CDR3 length: 13
clone size: few

CDR3 protein: CSASGLAYNEQFF
CDR3 DNA: TGCAGTGCTTCGGGACTAGCCTACAATGAGCAGTTCTTC
J gene: TRBJ2-1
D gene: TRBD2
V gene: TRBV20-1
CDR3 length: 13
clone size: few

CDR3 protein: CAISTTGVRSPLHF
CDR3 DNA: TGTGCCATCAGCACCACAGGGGTCAGGTCACCCCTCCACTTT
J gene: TRBJ1-6
D gene: TRBD1
V gene: TRBV10-3
CDR3 length: 14
clone size: many

CDR3 protein: CASGLGTVGPYEQYF
CDR3 DNA: TGTGCTAGTGGTTTGGGGACAGTAGGGCCCTACGAGCAGTACTTC
J gene: TRBJ2-7
D gene: -
V gene: TRBV12-5
CDR3 length: 15
clone size: many

CDR3 protein: CASTRGAMNTEAFF
CDR3 DNA: TGTGCCAGCACTAGGGGGGCTATGAACACTGAAGCTTTCTTT
J gene: TRBJ1-1
D gene: -
V gene: TRBV25-1
CDR3 length: 14
clone size: -

CDR3 protein: CASSPSTKNTEAFF
CDR3 DNA: TGTGCCAGCAGCCCGTCTACGAAGAACACTGAAGCTTTCTTT
J gene: TRBJ1-1
D gene: -
V gene: TRBV7-3
CDR3 length: 14
clone size: many

CDR3 protein: CASSQDGQRYNEQFF
CDR3 DNA: TGTGCCAGCAGCCAAGACGGGCAACGGTACAATGAGCAGTTCTTC
J gene: TRBJ2-1
D gene: -
V gene: TRBV3-1
CDR3 length: 15
clone size: many

CDR3 protein: CSARLAGGFRADTQYF
CDR3 DNA: TGCAGTGCTAGACTAGCGGGGGGTTTTAGGGCAGATACGCAGTATTTT
J gene: TRBJ2-3
D gene: TRBD2
V gene: TRBV20-1
CDR3 length: 16
clone size: -

CDR3 protein: CASSLEGRQGVDTQYF
CDR3 DNA: TGTGCCAGCAGTTTAGAGGGGAGACAGGGGGTAGATACGCAGTATTTT
J gene: TRBJ2-3
D gene: TRBD1
V gene: TRBV12-3/TRBV12-4
CDR3 length: 16
clone size: many

CDR3 protein: CASSGLTGSYNSPLHF
CDR3 DNA: TGTGCCAGCAGCGGATTGACAGGGAGTTATAATTCACCCCTCCACTTT
J gene: TRBJ1-6
D gene: TRBD1
V gene: TRBV7-9
CDR3 length: 16
clone size: many

CDR3 protein: CASSHRGTGETQYF
CDR3 DNA: TGTGCCAGCAGCCACAGGGGGACAGGGGAGACCCAGTACTTC
J gene: TRBJ2-5
D gene: TRBD1
V gene: TRBV6-1
CDR3 length: 14
clone size: -

CDR3 protein: CSVLDSETTNEKLFF
CDR3 DNA: TGCAGCGTTCTGGACAGTGAAACAACTAATGAAAAACTGTTTTTT
J gene: TRBJ1-4
D gene: -
V gene: TRBV29-1
CDR3 length: 15
clone size: many

CDR3 protein: CASSRGAGYEQYF
CDR3 DNA: TGTGCCAGCAGCAGGGGAGCGGGGTACGAGCAGTACTTC
J gene: TRBJ2-7
D gene: -
V gene: TRBV21-1
CDR3 length: 13
clone size: few

CDR3 protein: CSARDPGLNSGNTIYF
CDR3 DNA: TGCAGTGCTAGAGACCCAGGACTAAACTCTGGAAACACCATATATTTT
J gene: TRBJ1-3
D gene: -
V gene: TRBV20-1
CDR3 length: 16
clone size: many

CDR3 protein: CASSSFSGLPGEQYF
CDR3 DNA: TGTGCCAGCAGCTCTTTCTCGGGACTGCCGGGCGAGCAGTACTTC
J gene: TRBJ2-7
D gene: -
V gene: TRBV5-4
CDR3 length: 15
clone size: few

CDR3 protein: CSARAGSRTGKGYTF
CDR3 DNA: TGCAGTGCCCGAGCGGGATCTCGGACAGGAAAAGGCTACACCTTC
J gene: TRBJ1-2
D gene: TRBD1
V gene: TRBV20-1
CDR3 length: 15
clone size: many

CDR3 protein: CASSSYFTGIDEQFF
CDR3 DNA: TGTGCCAGCAGCTCCTATTTTACAGGGATCGATGAGCAGTTCTTC
J gene: TRBJ2-1
D gene: -
V gene: TRBV7-9
CDR3 length: 15
clone size: -

CDR3 protein: CASSPAMRRQFF
CDR3 DNA: TGCGCCAGCAGCCCCGCCATGCGCCGGCAGTTCTTC
J gene: TRBJ2-1
D gene: -
V gene: TRBV5-1
CDR3 length: 12
clone size: many

CDR3 protein: CASSRATGTEAFF
CDR3 DNA: TGTGCCAGCAGCCGCGCGACAGGGACTGAAGCTTTCTTT
J gene: TRBJ1-1
D gene: TRBD1
V gene: TRBV3-1
CDR3 length: 13
clone size: few

CDR3 protein: CASRMVGSYGYTF
CDR3 DNA: TGTGCCAGCAGGATGGTGGGGAGCTATGGCTACACCTTC
J gene: TRBJ1-2
D gene: -
V gene: TRBV6-1
CDR3 length: 13
clone size: many

CDR3 protein: CASSPKPGQVYEQYF
CDR3 DNA: TGTGCCAGCAGCCCTAAACCGGGACAGGTGTACGAGCAGTACTTC
J gene: TRBJ2-7
D gene: TRBD1
V gene: TRBV11-3
CDR3 length: 15
clone size: many

CDR3 protein: CASSSAITAGTSSYNEQFF
CDR3 DNA: TGTGCCAGCAGCTCCGCAATCACCGCCGGGACTTCCTCCTACAATGAGCAGTTCTTC
J gene: TRBJ2-1
D gene: -
V gene: TRBV11-1
CDR3 length: 19
clone size: many

CDR3 protein: CASSLGGPNEKLFF
CDR3 DNA: TGTGCCAGCAGTCTGGGGGGGCCTAATGAAAAACTGTTTTTT
J gene: TRBJ1-4
D gene: -
V gene: TRBV5-6
CDR3 length: 14
clone size: few

CDR3 protein: CASSLQGAGNTIYF
CDR3 DNA: TGTGCCAGCAGCTTACAGGGGGCTGGAAACACCATATATTTT
J gene: TRBJ1-3
D gene: TRBD1
V gene: TRBV7-3
CDR3 length: 14
clone size: many

CDR3 protein: CSATLPGTDTQYF
CDR3 DNA: TGCAGTGCTACACTCCCCGGCACAGATACGCAGTATTTT
J gene: TRBJ2-3
D gene: -
V gene: TRBV20-1
CDR3 length: 13
clone size: medium-sized

CDR3 protein: CRYTGGASAEAFF
CDR3 DNA: TGCAGGTATACAGGGGGCGCATCGGCTGAAGCTTTCTTT
J gene: TRBJ1-1
D gene: TRBD1
V gene: TRBV29-1
CDR3 length: 13
clone size: few

CDR3 protein: CASSPRDTTGDSPLHF
CDR3 DNA: TGTGCCAGCTCACCACGGGACACTACAGGCGATTCACCCCTCCACTTT
J gene: TRBJ1-6
D gene: -
V gene: TRBV18
CDR3 length: 16
clone size: many

CDR3 protein: CASSQDLGKKKLFF
CDR3 DNA: TGCGCCAGCAGCCAAGATTTGGGCAAAAAAAAACTGTTTTTT
J gene: TRBJ1-4
D gene: -
V gene: TRBV4-1
CDR3 length: 14
clone size: -

CDR3 protein: CSASPWQGAGNSPLHF
CDR3 DNA: TGCAGTGCTAGCCCTTGGCAGGGGGCTGGGAATTCACCCCTCCACTTT
J gene: TRBJ1-6
D gene: TRBD1
V gene: TRBV20-1
CDR3 length: 16
clone size: -